These 18 T cell receptor beta chains came from one sample sequenced in a study of T cell responses to AZD1222 COVID-19 vaccine (dated by TCRdb to about 2021). The time point label on this specimen signifies: baseline before first vaccination. To prepare the library, the immunoSEQ multiplex PCR assay was applied. This immuneACCESS table, as held by TCRdb, lists in-frame sequences with V and J called but not all clones. Of the missing ones, under half trace to an unresolved V gene in checked studies; the others have no known cause. The sample profile shows 110,000 to 150,000 clones; about 94% of them were found once. Of the sample, over 3% is held by the ten largest clones. This sample comprised peripheral blood, obtained on day 0 of AZD1222 vaccination. The receptors here all came from an adult in good health.

V usage is TRBV14 and J usage is TRBJ2-6; 7 bases are a match to TRBD1. This CDR3 contains 15 residues. CDR1 and CDR2 (germline): SGHDN, FVKESK. After removal of 4 bases from V and 3 bases from J, the junction contained 3 bases not matched to a gene. CDR3 amino acids: CASSPDRVGANVLTF. The CDR3 nucleotides are TGTGCCAGCAGCCCAGACAGGGTTGGGGCCAACGTCCTGACTTTC.

The V gene is TRBV5-1, the J gene TRBJ1-1; D might be TRBD1 (5 bases). CDR3 length equals 12 residues. Germline loops: CDR1 SGHRS, CDR2 YFSETQ. V was pared by 4 bases and J by 11 bases, with 15 bases between. In DNA, the CDR3 is TGCGCCAGCAGCCCTGACAGTGGGGAGGCTTTCTTT. Protein product: CASSPDSGEAFF. Variable domain in full (rest from reference TRBV5-1 and TRBJ1-1): KAGVTQTPRYLIKTRGQQVTLSCSPISGHRSVSWYQQTPGQGLQFLFEYFSETQRNKGNFPGRFSGRQFSNSRSEMNVSTLELGDSALYLCASSPDSGEAFFGQGTRLTVV.

The chain uses TRBV19 and TRBJ1-5, with D uncertain. Trimming pared 2 bases from V and 0 bases from J, leaving 17 bases between. The length of the CDR3 is 18 residues. Germline values: CDR1 LNHDA, CDR2 SQIVND (reference sequence). The DNA of the CDR3 is TGTGCCAGTAGTATAAGCGCAGTTTCTACCTATAGCAATCAGCCCCAGCATTTT. Amino acid sequence: CASSISAVSTYSNQPQHF. Filled out from reference TRBV19 and TRBJ1-5, the complete variable domain reads DGGITQSPKYLFRKEGQNVTLSCEQNLNHDAMYWYRQDPGQGLRLIYYSQIVNDFQKGDIAEGYSVSREKKESFPLTVTSAQKNPTAFYLCASSISAVSTYSNQPQHFGDGTRLSIL.

The V call is TRBV5-1, the J call TRBJ1-4; weak D call: TRBD1 (6 bases). This CDR3 has 14 amino acids. With 5 bases removed from V and 6 bases from J, the gap between germline ends came to 14 bases. The germline V gene has CDR1 SGHRS and CDR2 YFSETQ. CDR3 sequence: CASRSSGADEKLFF. The CDR3 DNA reads TGCGCCAGCAGGTCTTCAGGGGCTGATGAAAAACTGTTTTTT. Full variable domain (remainder filled in from reference TRBV5-1 and TRBJ1-4): KAGVTQTPRYLIKTRGQQVTLSCSPISGHRSVSWYQQTPGQGLQFLFEYFSETQRNKGNFPGRFSGRQFSNSRSEMNVSTLELGDSALYLCASRSSGADEKLFFGSGTQLSVL.

This chain joins TRBV9 and TRBJ2-1; 7 bases fit TRBD2. CDR3 length: 15 amino acids. With V trimmed by 3 bases and J by 4 bases, 7 bases remained unmatched. Germline loops: CDR1 SGDLS, CDR2 YYNGEE. CDR3 residues: CASSAETGGYNEQFF. CDR3 DNA sequence: TGTGCCAGCAGCGCGGAAACGGGGGGTTACAATGAGCAGTTCTTC. Drawing the rest from reference TRBV9 and TRBJ2-1, the complete variable domain is DSGVTQTPKHLITATGQRVTLRCSPRSGDLSVYWYQQSLDQGLQFLIQYYNGEERAKGNILERFSAQQFPDLHSELNLSSLELGDSALYFCASSAETGGYNEQFFGPGTRLTVL.

The gene calls are TRBV4-3 and TRBJ2-3; 11 positions agree with TRBD2. With 3 bases clipped from V and 6 bases from J, the junction kept 14 bases outside the gene matches. There are 18 residues in the CDR3. Germline CDR1 LGHNA, CDR2 YSLEER. CDR3: CASSQKPGLAANHDTQYF. The CDR3 region has the DNA TGCGCCAGCAGCCAGAAACCGGGACTAGCGGCCAATCATGATACGCAGTATTTT.

The chain combines TRBV10-3 with TRBJ2-2; D is perhaps TRBD1 or TRBD2 (5 bases each). V lost 2 bases and J 4 bases, leaving 11 bases between the germline ends. Germline loops: CDR1 ENHRY, CDR2 SYGVKD. This CDR3 contains 15 residues. CDR3 loop: CAISEGGAGTGELFF. The CDR3 DNA follows: TGTGCCATCAGTGAGGGTGGGGCGGGCACCGGGGAGCTGTTTTTT.

Only one count was recorded for this clone. The chain couples TRBV29-1 to TRBJ1-1; D is unresolved. The CDR3 covers 16 residues. From germline, CDR1 is SQVTM and CDR2 ANQGSEA. V was cut by 6 bases and J by 5 bases, with 25 bases left in between. CDR3: CSVPSFDLRRGTEAFF. CDR3 DNA sequence: TGCAGCGTCCCCTCCTTCGACCTCCGCCGGGGAACTGAAGCTTTCTTT.

In this sample, this clone turned up once. The chain has TRBV30 and TRBJ1-6; 10 bases line up with TRBD1. The CDR3 spans 15 residues. V lost 3 bases, J lost 5 bases, and 4 bases stayed unmatched. The V gene's germline CDR1 is GTSNPN and CDR2 SVGIG (reference sequence). In DNA, the CDR3 is TGTGCCTGGAGCGATGGACAGGGGGATAATTCACCCCTCCACTTT. Translating it yields CAWSDGQGDNSPLHF.

The chain's CDR3 is CASSKRTSPEGGQFF. The CDR3 nucleotides read TGTGCCAGCAGTAAACGGACTAGCCCAGAGGGAGGGCAGTTCTTC. This rearrangement joins TRBV27 to TRBJ2-1; the match to TRBD2 covers 8 bases. Trimming removed 5 bases from V and 12 bases from J; junction bases left unmatched: 15. Germline lookup yields CDR1 MNHEY and CDR2 SMNVEV (reference sequence). This CDR3 has 15 residues.

The chain has TRBV29-1 and TRBJ1-4; D is unresolved. Per the germline V gene, CDR1 is SQVTM and CDR2 is ANQGSEA. The CDR3 extends over 12 amino acids. Trimming left V 4 bases short and J 2 bases short, with 5 bases between. The CDR3 loop is CSVVVTNEKLFF. The CDR3 coding sequence is TGCAGCGTTGTGGTGACTAATGAAAAACTGTTTTTT.

Here the CDR3 reads CASSLEQGANYGYTF. The CDR3 DNA reads as TGTGCCAGCAGCTTAGAGCAGGGAGCTAACTATGGCTACACCTTC. This chain links TRBV11-3 with TRBJ1-2; possibly TRBD1 for D (5 bases). CDR1 and CDR2 (germline): SGHNT, YENEEA. V was clipped by 0 bases and J by 0 bases, with 8 bases between them. This CDR3 has 15 residues.

This chain links TRBV5-1 with TRBJ2-2, with 8 bases matching TRBD1. CDR3 length: 14 amino acids. The V and J ends lost 7 bases and 6 bases, in that order; junction bases with no gene match: 8. Germline V CDR1 and CDR2: SGHRS, YFSETQ. The CDR3 DNA reads TGCGCCAGCGCTTCGACAGGGGTTGCCGGGGAGCTGTTTTTT. This sequence encodes CASASTGVAGELFF.

The chain couples TRBV18 to TRBJ1-3; D gene unclear. V was shortened by 11 bases and J by 4 bases, with 12 bases between the two germline ends. There are 12 residues in the CDR3. Germline V gene data show CDR1 as KGHSH and CDR2 as LQKENI. Here the CDR3 reads CAGSGLGNTIYF. The CDR3 DNA reads as TGTGCCGGTTCCGGGCTCGGAAACACCATATATTTT.

The chain is built from TRBV7-8 and TRBJ1-3; D unresolved. The CDR3 covers 18 residues. The V gene's germline CDR1 is SGHVS and CDR2 FQNEAQ. Trimming left V 2 bases short and J 0 bases short, with 17 bases between. For the CDR3, the DNA is TGTGCCAGCAGCTTAATAGCAAGGTCGGAACTCTCTGGAAACACCATATATTTT. Translated: CASSLIARSELSGNTIYF. The variable domain in full, with the rest retrieved from reference TRBV7-8 and TRBJ1-3, is GAGVSQSPRYKVAKRGQDVALRCDPISGHVSLFWYQQALGQGPEFLTYFQNEAQLDKSGLPSDRFFAERPEGSVSTLKIQRTQQEDSAVYLCASSLIARSELSGNTIYFGEGSWLTVV.

Concerning this clone: Additional DNA sequences in this sample encode the identical CDR3. The chain has TRBV3-1 (or the pseudogene TRBV3-2) and TRBJ2-7; D could derive from TRBD1 or TRBD2 (6 bases each). V gave up 0 bases and J gave up 1 base, with 10 bases separating them. The germline V gene has CDR1 LGHDT and CDR2 YNNKEL (reference sequence). This CDR3 is 15 amino acids long. The CDR3 nucleotides read TGTGCCAGCAGCCAAGAAGGGGGGAGGTCCTACGAGCAGTACTTC. Translating it yields CASSQEGGRSYEQYF.

This chain uses TRBV6-5 with TRBJ2-7; a possible D gene is TRBD2 (6 bases). This CDR3 is built from 15 residues. Germline lookup yields CDR1 MNHEY and CDR2 SVGAGI. V gave up 7 bases and J gave up 0 bases, with 16 bases separating them. This CDR3 is CASKAGRLSSYEQYF. CDR3 DNA sequence: TGTGCCAGCAAGGCGGGACGGTTAAGCTCCTACGAGCAGTACTTC.

The DNA of the CDR3 is TGTGCCAGTATCGGGGGGCGCCTACACTATGGCTACACCTTC. It specifies CASIGGRLHYGYTF. The chain joins TRBV19 to TRBJ1-2; a possible D gene is TRBD1 (6 bases). The CDR3 contains 14 residues. CDR1 is LNHDA and CDR2 is SQIVND in the germline V gene (reference sequence). Trimming cost V 7 bases and J 3 bases, with 15 bases left between them. Using reference TRBV19 and TRBJ1-2 for the parts outside the CDR3, the full variable domain is DGGITQSPKYLFRKEGQNVTLSCEQNLNHDAMYWYRQDPGQGLRLIYYSQIVNDFQKGDIAEGYSVSREKKESFPLTVTSAQKNPTAFYLCASIGGRLHYGYTFGSGTRLTVV.